This record concerns one TCR beta chain sequence. The sample is drawn from a study of blood T cell repertoires in COVID-19. Study-level background: From the United States, Italy and Spain came samples of acute and convalescent COVID-19. The analysed material was cDNA or gDNA that came from T cells, B-cell-depleted T cells, or PBMCs.

Original handling: It was from reference gene primer amplification that nucleated cell counts were estimated. Data came from immunoSEQ multiplex PCR; TCRdb stores just in-frame clones and leaves some out. The DNA was the basis for D and trimming; V, J and clone size are from that table. This sample has approximately 210,000 clones, with roughly 81% found just once. The germline V gene encodes CDR1 SGHRS and CDR2 YFSETQ. Trimming removed 5 bases at V and 5 bases at J, with 19 bases between. The CDR3 runs 15 residues. Input material: peripheral blood. The clonotype comes from a woman aged 45 to 65 with active or convalescent COVID-19. V and J are TRBV5-1 and TRBJ1-1; TRBD1 might be the D (6 bases). The CDR3 DNA sequence: TGCGCCAGCAGAATGGCAGGGGCTCAAGGGACTGAAGCTTTCTTT. Translating it yields CASRMAGAQGTEAFF.